The present entry profiles one TCR beta chain with its context. The antigen is not known. Investigators sought sequencing depths of between 1 in 200,000 and 1 in 1 million T cells. The data were produced by immunoSEQ multiplex PCR, yet TCRdb's version contains in-frame clones alone and is incomplete. Here the sample spans approximately 29,000 clones, 62% being singletons. V shed 3 bases and J shed 2 bases, with 13 bases lying between them. Germline V CDR1 and CDR2: SGHNT, YYREEE (reference sequence). The CDR3 totals 15 residues. The sample is drawn from a study of cytotoxic CD8 clonotypes in ibrutinib-treated CLL. Overall study findings and caveats: Clonality was higher at ibrutinib response and returned toward baseline at progression. Baseline clonality was higher than in age-matched healthy donors and moved in step with circulating CD8+ T-cell counts.

About 2 micrograms of genomic DNA from cryopreserved PBMCs went into TCR beta libraries. This chain uses TRBV5-4 with TRBJ2-3; a weak D match, TRBD2 (6 bases). This sample comprised PBMCs, obtained before ibrutinib treatment. The sequence was obtained from a human donor with chronic lymphocytic leukemia. CDR3: CASSSRGADTDTQYF. The CDR3 nucleotides are TGTGCCAGCAGCTCCCGCGGGGCTGACACAGATACGCAGTATTTT.